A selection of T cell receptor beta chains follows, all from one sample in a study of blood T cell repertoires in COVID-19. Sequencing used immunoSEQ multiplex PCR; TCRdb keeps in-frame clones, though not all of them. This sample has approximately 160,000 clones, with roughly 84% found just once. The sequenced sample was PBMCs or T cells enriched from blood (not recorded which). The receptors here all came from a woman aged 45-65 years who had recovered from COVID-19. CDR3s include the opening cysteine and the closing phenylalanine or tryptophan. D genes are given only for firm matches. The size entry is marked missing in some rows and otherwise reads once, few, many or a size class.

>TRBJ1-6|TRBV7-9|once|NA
CASSVLGANSPLHF
TGTGCCAGCAGCGTCCTTGGGGCCAATTCACCCCTCCACTTT
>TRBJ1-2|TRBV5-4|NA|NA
CASSLDFPNYGYTF
TGTGCCAGCAGCTTGGATTTTCCAAACTATGGCTACACCTTC
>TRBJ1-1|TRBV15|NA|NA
CATSRDWGMNTEAFF
TGTGCCACCAGCAGAGATTGGGGCATGAACACTGAAGCTTTCTTT
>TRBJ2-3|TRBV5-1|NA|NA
CASSLSGLGTGTQYF
TGCGCCAGCAGCTTGTCCGGATTGGGGACTGGTACGCAGTATTTT
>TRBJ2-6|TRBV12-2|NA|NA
CASRLAGTSLSGANVLTF
TGTGCAAGTCGCTTAGCGGGGACATCGCTCTCTGGGGCCAACGTCCTGACTTTC
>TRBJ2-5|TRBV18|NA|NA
CASSPGGFKETQYF
TGTGCCAGCTCACCAGGGGGGTTTAAGGAGACCCAGTACTTC
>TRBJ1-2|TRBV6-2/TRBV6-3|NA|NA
CASSHDRNYGYTF
TGTGCCAGCAGTCATGACAGGAACTATGGCTACACCTTC
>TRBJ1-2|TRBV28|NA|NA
CASSFGAYGYTF
TGTGCCAGCAGTTTTGGAGCTTATGGCTACACCTTC
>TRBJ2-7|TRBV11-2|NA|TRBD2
CASSLSGGTTYEQYF
TGTGCCAGCAGCTTATCGGGCGGGACTACCTACGAGCAGTACTTC
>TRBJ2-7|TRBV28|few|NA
CASSLTTGNSYEQYF
TGTGCCAGCAGTTTAACCACAGGGAACTCCTACGAGCAGTACTTC
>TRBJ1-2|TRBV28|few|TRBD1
CASSLFRTGIYGYTF
TGTGCCAGCAGTTTATTTAGGACAGGGATCTATGGCTACACCTTC
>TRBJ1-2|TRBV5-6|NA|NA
CASSLDLRGYTF
TGTGCCAGCAGCCTAGACCTGCGTGGCTACACCTTC
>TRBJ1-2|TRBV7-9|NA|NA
CASSLSPPGYTF
TGTGCCAGCAGCTTGAGCCCGCCCGGCTACACCTTC
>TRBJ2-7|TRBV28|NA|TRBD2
CASNSPSGTYEQYF
TGTGCCAGCAATTCTCCTAGCGGAACCTACGAGCAGTACTTC
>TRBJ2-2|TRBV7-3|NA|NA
CASSPRQGGTGELFF
TGTGCCAGCAGCCCAAGACAGGGAGGCACCGGGGAGCTGTTTTTT
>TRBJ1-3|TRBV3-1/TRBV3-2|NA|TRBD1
CASSFITGGITNTIYF
TGTGCCAGCAGTTTTATCACAGGGGGTATTACAAACACCATATATTTT
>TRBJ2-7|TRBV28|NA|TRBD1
CASRGQGGPYEQYF
TGTGCCAGCAGGGGACAGGGGGGCCCCTACGAGCAGTACTTC
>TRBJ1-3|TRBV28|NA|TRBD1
CASTDRGLNTIYF
TGTGCCAGCACTGACAGGGGGCTCAACACCATATATTTT
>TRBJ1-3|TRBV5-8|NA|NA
CASSLAKAGSGNTIYF
TGTGCCAGCAGCTTGGCAAAGGCAGGGTCTGGAAACACCATATATTTT
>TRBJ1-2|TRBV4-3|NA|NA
CASSQVLGGNYGYTF
TGCGCCAGCAGCCAAGTTCTGGGGGGTAACTATGGCTACACCTTC
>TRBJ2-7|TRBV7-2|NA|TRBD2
CASSLVERGLAGGSYEQYF
TGTGCCAGCAGCTTAGTAGAGAGAGGACTAGCGGGAGGATCCTACGAGCAGTACTTC
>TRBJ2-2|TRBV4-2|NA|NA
CASSQDRYGLNTGELFF
TGTGCCAGCAGCCAAGATCGTTACGGACTTAACACCGGGGAGCTGTTTTTT
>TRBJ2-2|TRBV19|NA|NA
CASTQGSLTGELFF
TGTGCCAGTACCCAGGGGTCCCTGACCGGGGAGCTGTTTTTT
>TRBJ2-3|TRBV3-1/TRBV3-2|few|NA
CASSSLSAGTDTQYF
TGTGCCAGCAGCTCACTTAGCGCGGGCACAGATACGCAGTATTTT
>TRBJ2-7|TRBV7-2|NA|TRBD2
CASSPAGTSTYEQYF
TGTGCCAGCAGCCCGGCCGGGACTAGCACGTACGAGCAGTACTTC
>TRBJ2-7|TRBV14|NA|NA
CASSQRGRYEQYF
TGTGCCAGCAGCCAGCGGGGGCGCTACGAGCAGTACTTC
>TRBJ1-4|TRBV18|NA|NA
CASSEGAANEKLFF
TGTGCCAGCTCAGAAGGGGCCGCCAATGAAAAACTGTTTTTT
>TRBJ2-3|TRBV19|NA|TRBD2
CATKSQREGRTDTQYF
TGTGCCACCAAAAGTCAGCGGGAGGGCCGTACAGATACGCAGTATTTT
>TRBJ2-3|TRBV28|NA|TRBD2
CASRSSGGATDTQYF
TGTGCCAGCAGGTCTAGCGGGGGAGCAACAGATACGCAGTATTTT